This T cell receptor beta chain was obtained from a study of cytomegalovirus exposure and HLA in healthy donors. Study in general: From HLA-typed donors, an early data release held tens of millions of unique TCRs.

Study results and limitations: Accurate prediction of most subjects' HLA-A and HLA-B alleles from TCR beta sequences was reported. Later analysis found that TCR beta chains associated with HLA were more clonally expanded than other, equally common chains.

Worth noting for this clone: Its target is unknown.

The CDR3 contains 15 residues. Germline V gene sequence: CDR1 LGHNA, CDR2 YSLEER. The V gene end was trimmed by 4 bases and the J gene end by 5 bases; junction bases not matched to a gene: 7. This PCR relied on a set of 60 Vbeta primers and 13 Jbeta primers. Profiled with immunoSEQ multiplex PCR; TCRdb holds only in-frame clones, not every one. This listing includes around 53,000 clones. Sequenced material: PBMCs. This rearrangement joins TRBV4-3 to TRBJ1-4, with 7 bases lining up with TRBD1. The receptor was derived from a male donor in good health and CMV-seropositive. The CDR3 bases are TGCGCCAGCAGCCTCTACTGGACAGGCAATGAAAAACTGTTTTTT. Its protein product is CASSLYWTGNEKLFF.